A selection of T cell receptor beta chains follows, all from one sample in a study of CD8+ T cells in alopecia areata. The method was immunoSEQ multiplex PCR; TCRdb's version includes in-frame clones alone and lacks a portion of them. Of 55,000 to 65,000 clones listed, 44% are singletons. Sequenced: NKG2D-low CD8+ T cells sorted from blood. All receptors derive from a human donor with alopecia areata. Each CDR3 is given with its conserved first and last residue. Each record gives: J gene, D gene, clone size, V gene, CDR3 protein, CDR3 DNA. The D gene is left open where the match is weak. The size entry is marked missing in some rows and otherwise reads once, few, many or a size class.

>TRBJ1-1|.|.|TRBV29-1
CNVEDQLVGWGTEAFF
TGCAACGTTGAAGATCAATTGGTAGGTTGGGGCACTGAAGCTTTCTTT
>TRBJ2-1|TRBD2|few|TRBV14
CASSLRTSGNEQFF
TGTGCCAGCAGCCTCAGGACTAGCGGGAACGAGCAGTTCTTC
>TRBJ2-7|.|once|TRBV6-6
CASSVRDRSYEQYF
TGTGCCAGCAGTGTCCGGGACCGCTCCTACGAGCAGTACTTC
>TRBJ2-5|TRBD2|once|TRBV4-1
CASSPIGLAEETQYF
TGCGCCAGCAGCCCGATAGGACTAGCGGAAGAGACCCAGTACTTC
>TRBJ2-5|.|once|TRBV28
CASGLLAIQETQYF
TGTGCCAGCGGTCTTCTAGCGATACAAGAGACCCAGTACTTC
>TRBJ2-7|.|.|TRBV27
CASSRPEGSREQYF
TGTGCCAGCAGCCGCCCAGAGGGCTCCCGCGAGCAGTACTTC
>TRBJ2-5|.|.|TRBV7-2
CASSSPAGNDQETQYF
TGTGCCAGCAGCTCCCCTGCAGGTAACGATCAAGAGACCCAGTACTTC
>TRBJ2-7|TRBD1|many|TRBV18
CASSAYRGNSYEQYF
TGTGCCAGCTCAGCGTACAGGGGGAACTCCTACGAGCAGTACTTC
>TRBJ2-3|TRBD1|.|TRBV9
CASSEGQGITDTQYF
TGTGCCAGCAGCGAGGGACAGGGAATCACAGATACGCAGTATTTT
>TRBJ2-1|.|.|TRBV9
CASSGGLVNEQFF
TGTGCCAGCAGCGGGGGGCTTGTAAATGAGCAGTTCTTC
>TRBJ2-7|TRBD2|.|TRBV28
CASSLILAGGPYEQYF
TGTGCCAGCAGTTTGATCTTAGCGGGAGGACCGTACGAGCAGTACTTC
>TRBJ2-1|.|.|TRBV29-1
CSVEDQGPVDEQFF
TGCAGCGTTGAAGATCAAGGGCCTGTCGATGAGCAGTTCTTC
>TRBJ2-5|.|.|TRBV4-2
CASSQGTQETQYF
TGTGCCAGCAGCCAGGGGACCCAAGAGACCCAGTACTTC
>TRBJ1-1|TRBD1|.|TRBV27
CASSRQGPNTEAFF
TGTGCCAGCAGTCGACAGGGGCCGAACACTGAAGCTTTCTTT
>TRBJ2-7|TRBD1|few|TRBV5-1
CASSWTGGDEQYF
TGCGCCAGCAGCTGGACAGGGGGCGACGAGCAGTACTTC
>TRBJ2-5|.|.|TRBV10-3
CAISETTQETQYF
TGTGCCATCAGTGAGACCACCCAAGAGACCCAGTACTTC
>TRBJ2-1|.|.|TRBV4-1
CASSHRQAEVNEQFF
TGCGCCAGCAGCCACCGCCAGGCCGAAGTCAATGAGCAGTTCTTC
>TRBJ2-7|.|.|TRBV19
CASSIWDLAYEQYF
TGTGCCAGTAGTATCTGGGACCTCGCCTACGAGCAGTACTTC
>TRBJ2-1|TRBD2|.|TRBV28
CASSLAPGGSPYNEQFF
TGTGCCAGCAGTTTAGCCCCGGGAGGGTCCCCCTACAATGAGCAGTTCTTC
>TRBJ1-1|TRBD1|.|TRBV4-1
CASSQDTGGNTEAFF
TGCGCCAGCAGCCAAGACACAGGGGGGAACACTGAAGCTTTCTTT
>TRBJ2-1|TRBD2|few|TRBV7-9
CASSSVAGAYNEQFF
TGTGCCAGCAGCTCTGTAGCGGGAGCTTACAATGAGCAGTTCTTC
>TRBJ2-1|TRBD2|.|TRBV28
CASSSIAGLSYNEQFF
TGTGCCAGCAGTTCTATAGCGGGCCTCTCCTACAATGAGCAGTTCTTC
>TRBJ1-2|.|few|TRBV29-1
CSVEDPQDNYGYTF
TGCAGCGTTGAAGATCCCCAGGATAACTATGGCTACACCTTC
>TRBJ2-7|TRBD1|few|TRBV29-1
CSVSAGTVSYEQYF
TGCAGCGTCTCGGCCGGGACAGTTTCCTACGAGCAGTACTTC
>TRBJ2-5|TRBD2|few|TRBV7-6
CASTRLAGGPSGETQYF
TGTGCCAGCACTCGACTAGCGGGGGGGCCGAGTGGTGAGACCCAGTACTTC
>TRBJ2-7|.|.|TRBV28
CASSLSLSYEQYF
TGTGCCAGCAGTTTAAGTCTTTCCTACGAGCAGTACTTC
>TRBJ2-7|.|few|TRBV29-1
CSVEASAYEQYF
TGCAGCGTTGAGGCCAGCGCCTACGAGCAGTACTTC
>TRBJ1-1|TRBD1|.|TRBV6-1
CASSSGTEISEAFF
TGTGCCAGCAGTTCCGGGACAGAGATCTCCGAAGCTTTCTTT
>TRBJ2-7|.|.|TRBV4-1
CASSQGAPVSSYEQYF
TGCGCCAGCAGCCAAGGGGCCCCAGTAAGCTCCTACGAGCAGTACTTC
>TRBJ2-1|TRBD2|.|TRBV6-4
CASSLTSGDYNEQFF
TGTGCCAGCAGTCTGACTAGCGGGGATTACAATGAGCAGTTCTTC
>TRBJ2-1|TRBD2|once|TRBV9
CASSVNSRLAGGKNEQFF
TGTGCCAGCAGCGTCAATAGTCGACTAGCGGGAGGGAAGAATGAGCAGTTCTTC
>TRBJ2-7|.|.|TRBV20-1
CSARDWNEQYF
TGCAGTGCTAGAGATTGGAACGAGCAGTACTTC
>TRBJ1-1|.|.|TRBV7-9
CASSLQNTEAFF
TGTGCCAGCAGTCTACAGAACACTGAAGCTTTCTTT
>TRBJ2-7|.|.|TRBV27
CASSLTTAYEQYF
TGTGCCAGCAGTCTGACGACGGCCTACGAGCAGTACTTC
>TRBJ2-7|TRBD2|many|TRBV19
CASSIESGRGPYEQYF
TGTGCCAGTAGTATAGAGTCCGGGAGGGGCCCCTACGAGCAGTACTTC
>TRBJ1-6|.|few|TRBV7-2
CASSSRGPNSPLHF
TGTGCCAGCAGCTCGAGGGGACCGAATTCACCCCTCCACTTT
>TRBJ1-2|TRBD1|.|TRBV29-1
CSVEAGGLLGYTF
TGCAGCGTTGAAGCAGGGGGCTTGCTTGGCTACACCTTC
>TRBJ2-2|TRBD1|few|TRBV29-1
CSVEPPGQGVGTGELFF
TGCAGCGTTGAACCCCCGGGACAGGGAGTCGGCACCGGGGAGCTGTTTTTT
>TRBJ2-7|.|.|TRBV13
CASSLLGLSYEQYF
TGTGCCAGCAGCTTACTCGGGCTCTCCTACGAGCAGTACTTC
>TRBJ2-3|.|once|TRBV27
CASSLSSADTQYF
TGTGCCAGCAGTTTATCGAGCGCAGATACGCAGTATTTT